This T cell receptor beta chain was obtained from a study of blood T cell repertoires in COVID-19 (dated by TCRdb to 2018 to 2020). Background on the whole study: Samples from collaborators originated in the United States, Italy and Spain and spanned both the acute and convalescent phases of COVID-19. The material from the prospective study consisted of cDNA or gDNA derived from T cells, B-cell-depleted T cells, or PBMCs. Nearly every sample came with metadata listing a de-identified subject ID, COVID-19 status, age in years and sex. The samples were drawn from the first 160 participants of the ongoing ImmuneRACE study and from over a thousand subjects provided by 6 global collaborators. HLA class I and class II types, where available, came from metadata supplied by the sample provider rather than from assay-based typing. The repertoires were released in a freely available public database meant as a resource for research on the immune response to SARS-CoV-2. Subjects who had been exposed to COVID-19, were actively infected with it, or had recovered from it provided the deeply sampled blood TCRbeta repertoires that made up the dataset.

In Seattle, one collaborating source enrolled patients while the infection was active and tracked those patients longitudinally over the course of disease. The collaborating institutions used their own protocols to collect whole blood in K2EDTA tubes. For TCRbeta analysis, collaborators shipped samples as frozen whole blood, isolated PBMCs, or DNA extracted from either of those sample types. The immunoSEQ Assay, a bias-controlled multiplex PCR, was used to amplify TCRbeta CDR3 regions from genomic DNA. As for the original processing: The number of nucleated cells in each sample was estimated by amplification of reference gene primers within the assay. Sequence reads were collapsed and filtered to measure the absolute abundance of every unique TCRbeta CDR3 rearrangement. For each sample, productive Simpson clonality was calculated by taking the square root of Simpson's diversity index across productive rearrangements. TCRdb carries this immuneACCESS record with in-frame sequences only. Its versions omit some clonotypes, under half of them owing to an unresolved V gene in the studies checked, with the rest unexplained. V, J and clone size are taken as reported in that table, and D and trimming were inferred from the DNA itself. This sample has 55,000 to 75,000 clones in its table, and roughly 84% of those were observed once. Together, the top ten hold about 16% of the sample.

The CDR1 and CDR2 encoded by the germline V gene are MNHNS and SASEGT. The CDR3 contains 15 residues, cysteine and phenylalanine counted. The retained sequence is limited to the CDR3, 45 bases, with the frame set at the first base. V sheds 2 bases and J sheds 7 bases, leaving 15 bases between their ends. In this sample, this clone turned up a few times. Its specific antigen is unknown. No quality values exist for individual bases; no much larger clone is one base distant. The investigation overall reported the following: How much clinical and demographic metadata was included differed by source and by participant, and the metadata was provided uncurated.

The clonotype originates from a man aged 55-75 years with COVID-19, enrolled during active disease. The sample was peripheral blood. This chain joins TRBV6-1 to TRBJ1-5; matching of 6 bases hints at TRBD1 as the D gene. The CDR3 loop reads CASSEIVGAEQPQHF. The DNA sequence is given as TGTGCCAGCAGTGAAATCGTGGGGGCAGAGCAGCCCCAGCATTTT.